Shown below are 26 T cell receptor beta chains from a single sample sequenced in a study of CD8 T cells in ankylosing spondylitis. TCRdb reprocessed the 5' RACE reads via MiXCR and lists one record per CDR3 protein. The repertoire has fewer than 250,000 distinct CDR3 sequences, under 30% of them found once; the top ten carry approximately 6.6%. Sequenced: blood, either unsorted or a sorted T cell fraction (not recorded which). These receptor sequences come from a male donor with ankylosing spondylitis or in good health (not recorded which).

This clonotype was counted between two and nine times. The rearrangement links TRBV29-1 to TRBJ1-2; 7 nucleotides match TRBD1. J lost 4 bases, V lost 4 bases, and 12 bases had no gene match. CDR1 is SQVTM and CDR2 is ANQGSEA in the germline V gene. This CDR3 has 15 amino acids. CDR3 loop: CSVASGTAKIYGYTF. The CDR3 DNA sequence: TGCAGCGTTGCCTCCGGGACAGCGAAAATCTATGGCTACACCTTC.

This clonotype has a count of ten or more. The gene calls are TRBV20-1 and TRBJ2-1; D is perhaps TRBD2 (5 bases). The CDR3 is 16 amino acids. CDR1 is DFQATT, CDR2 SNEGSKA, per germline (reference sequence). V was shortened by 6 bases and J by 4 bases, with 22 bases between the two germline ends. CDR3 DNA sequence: TGCAGTGCCGCGACTACCATAAATAGTGGATACAATGAGCAGTTCTTC. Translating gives CSAATTINSGYNEQFF.

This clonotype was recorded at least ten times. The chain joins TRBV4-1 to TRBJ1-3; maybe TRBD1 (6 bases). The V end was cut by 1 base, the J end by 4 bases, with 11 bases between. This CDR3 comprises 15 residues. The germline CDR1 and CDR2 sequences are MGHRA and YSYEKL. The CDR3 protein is CASSQVGGLGNTIYF. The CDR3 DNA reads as TGCGCCAGCAGCCAAGTTGGGGGCCTCGGAAACACCATATATTTT.

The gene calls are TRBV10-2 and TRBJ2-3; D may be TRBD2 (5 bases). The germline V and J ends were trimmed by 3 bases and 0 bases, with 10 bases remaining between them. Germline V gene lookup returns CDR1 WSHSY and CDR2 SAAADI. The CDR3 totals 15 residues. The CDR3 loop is CASSEWLASTDTQYF. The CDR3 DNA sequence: TGCGCCAGCAGTGAATGGCTAGCAAGCACAGATACGCAGTATTTT.

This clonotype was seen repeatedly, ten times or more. CDR3 sequence: CSAGGGDTQYF. As DNA, the CDR3 is TGCAGCGCTGGTGGGGGAGATACGCAGTATTTT. The chain is built from TRBV20-1 and TRBJ2-3; either TRBD1 or TRBD2 may supply D (5 bases each). This CDR3 contains 11 residues. Germline V CDR1 and CDR2: DFQATT, SNEGSKA (reference sequence).

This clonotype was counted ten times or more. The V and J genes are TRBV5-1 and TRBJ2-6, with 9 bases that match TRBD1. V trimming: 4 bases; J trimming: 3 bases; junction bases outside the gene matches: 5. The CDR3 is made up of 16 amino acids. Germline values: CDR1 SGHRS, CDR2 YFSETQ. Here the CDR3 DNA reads TGCGCCAGCAGCACTACAGGGGGCGTTGGGGCCAACGTCCTGACTTTC. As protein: CASSTTGGVGANVLTF.

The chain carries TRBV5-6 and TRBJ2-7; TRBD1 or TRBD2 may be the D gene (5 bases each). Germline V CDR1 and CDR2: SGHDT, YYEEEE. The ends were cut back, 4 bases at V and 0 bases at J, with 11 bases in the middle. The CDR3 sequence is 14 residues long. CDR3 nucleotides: TGTGCCAGCAGCCCGGGACGAGACTCCTACGAGCAGTACTTC. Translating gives CASSPGRDSYEQYF.

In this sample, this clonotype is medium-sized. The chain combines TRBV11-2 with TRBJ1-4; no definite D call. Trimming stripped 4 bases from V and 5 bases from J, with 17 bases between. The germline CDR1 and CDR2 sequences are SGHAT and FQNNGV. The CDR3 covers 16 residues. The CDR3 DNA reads TGTGCCAGCAGCTCCCCCCCGGGAAAGACAAATGAAAAACTGTTTTTT. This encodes CASSSPPGKTNEKLFF.

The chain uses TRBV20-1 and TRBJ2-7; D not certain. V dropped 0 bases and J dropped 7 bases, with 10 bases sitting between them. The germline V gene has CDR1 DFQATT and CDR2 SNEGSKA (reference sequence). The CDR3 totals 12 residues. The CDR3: CSARDPRWEQYF. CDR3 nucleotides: TGCAGTGCTAGAGATCCCCGCTGGGAGCAGTACTTC.

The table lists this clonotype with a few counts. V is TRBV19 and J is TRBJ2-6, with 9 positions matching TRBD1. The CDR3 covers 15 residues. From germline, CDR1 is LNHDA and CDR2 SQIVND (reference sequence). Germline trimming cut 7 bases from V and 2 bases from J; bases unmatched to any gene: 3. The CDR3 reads CASTRQGAGANVLTF. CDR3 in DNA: TGTGCCAGTACCAGACAGGGGGCTGGGGCCAACGTCCTGACTTTC.

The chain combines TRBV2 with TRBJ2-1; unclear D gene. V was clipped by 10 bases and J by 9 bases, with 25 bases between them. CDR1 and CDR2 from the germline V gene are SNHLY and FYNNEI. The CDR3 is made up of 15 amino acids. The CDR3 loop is CATSQESGYPGEQFF. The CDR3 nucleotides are TGTGCCACATCCCAGGAGTCTGGATATCCGGGTGAGCAGTTCTTC. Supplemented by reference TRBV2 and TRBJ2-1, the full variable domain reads EPEVTQTPSHQVTQMGQEVILRCVPISNHLYFYWYRQILGQKVEFLVSFYNNEISEKSEIFDDQFSVERPDGSNFTLKIRSTKLEDSAMYFCATSQESGYPGEQFFGPGTRLTVL.

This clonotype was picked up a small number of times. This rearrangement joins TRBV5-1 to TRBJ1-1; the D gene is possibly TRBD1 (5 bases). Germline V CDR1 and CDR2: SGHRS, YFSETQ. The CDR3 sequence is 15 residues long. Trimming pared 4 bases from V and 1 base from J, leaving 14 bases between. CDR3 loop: CASSGMGQGNTEAFF. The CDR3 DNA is TGCGCCAGCAGCGGAATGGGGCAGGGGAACACTGAAGCTTTCTTT.

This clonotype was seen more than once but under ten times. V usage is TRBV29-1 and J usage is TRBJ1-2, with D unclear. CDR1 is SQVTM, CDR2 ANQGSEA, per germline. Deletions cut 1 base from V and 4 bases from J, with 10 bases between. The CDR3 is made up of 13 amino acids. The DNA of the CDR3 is TGCAGCGTTGAAGGTGTACGGCTCTATGGCTACACCTTC. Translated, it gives CSVEGVRLYGYTF. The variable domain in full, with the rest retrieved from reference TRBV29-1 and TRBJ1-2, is SAVISQKPSRDICQRGTSLTIQCQVDSQVTMMFWYRQQPGQSLTLIATANQGSEATYESGFVIDKFPISRPNLTFSTLTVSNMSPEDSSIYLCSVEGVRLYGYTFGSGTRLTVV.

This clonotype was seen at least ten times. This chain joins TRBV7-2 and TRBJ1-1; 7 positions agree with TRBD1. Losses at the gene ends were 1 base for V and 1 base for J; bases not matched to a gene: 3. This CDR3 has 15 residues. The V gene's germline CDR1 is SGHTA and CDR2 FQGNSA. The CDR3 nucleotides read TGTGCCAGCAGCTTAGAAGGGACAGCGAACACTGAAGCTTTCTTT. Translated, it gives CASSLEGTANTEAFF. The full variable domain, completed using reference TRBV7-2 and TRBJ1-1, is GAGVSQSPSNKVTEKGKDVELRCDPISGHTALYWYRQSLGQGLEFLIYFQGNSAPDKSGLPSDRFSAERTGGSVSTLTIQRTQQEDSAVYLCASSLEGTANTEAFFGQGTRLTVV.

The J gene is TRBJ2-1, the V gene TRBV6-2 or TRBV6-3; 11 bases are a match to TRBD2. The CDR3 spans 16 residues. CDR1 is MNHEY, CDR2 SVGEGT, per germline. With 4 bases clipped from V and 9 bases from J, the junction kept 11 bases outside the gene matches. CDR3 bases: TGTGCCAGCAGTTCCCAACTAGCGGGAGTTGGAGGTGAGCAGTTCTTC. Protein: CASSSQLAGVGGEQFF.

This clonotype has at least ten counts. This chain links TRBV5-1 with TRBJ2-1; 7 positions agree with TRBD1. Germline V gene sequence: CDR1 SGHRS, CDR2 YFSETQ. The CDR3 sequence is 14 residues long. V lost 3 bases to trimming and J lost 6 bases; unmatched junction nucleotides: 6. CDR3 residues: CASSSGQLGNEQFF. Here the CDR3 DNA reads TGCGCCAGCAGCTCGGGACAGCTCGGCAATGAGCAGTTCTTC.

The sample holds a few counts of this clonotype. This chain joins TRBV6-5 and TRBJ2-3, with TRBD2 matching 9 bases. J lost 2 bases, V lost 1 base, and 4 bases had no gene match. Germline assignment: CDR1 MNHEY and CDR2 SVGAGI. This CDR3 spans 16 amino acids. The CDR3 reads CASSYWAGGHTDTQYF. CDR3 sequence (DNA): TGTGCCAGCAGTTACTGGGCGGGGGGGCACACAGATACGCAGTATTTT.

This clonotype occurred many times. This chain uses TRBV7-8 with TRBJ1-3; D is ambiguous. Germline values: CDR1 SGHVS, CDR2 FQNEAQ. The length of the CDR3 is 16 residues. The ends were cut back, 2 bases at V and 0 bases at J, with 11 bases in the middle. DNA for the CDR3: TGTGCCAGCAGCTTAAGACGGCCAGACTCTGGAAACACCATATATTTT. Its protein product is CASSLRRPDSGNTIYF. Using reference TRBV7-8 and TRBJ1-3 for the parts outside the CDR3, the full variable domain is GAGVSQSPRYKVAKRGQDVALRCDPISGHVSLFWYQQALGQGPEFLTYFQNEAQLDKSGLPSDRFFAERPEGSVSTLKIQRTQQEDSAVYLCASSLRRPDSGNTIYFGEGSWLTVV.

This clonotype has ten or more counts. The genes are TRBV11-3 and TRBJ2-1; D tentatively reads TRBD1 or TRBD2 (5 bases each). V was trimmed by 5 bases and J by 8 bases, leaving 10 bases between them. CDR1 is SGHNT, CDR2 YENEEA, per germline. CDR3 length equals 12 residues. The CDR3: CASSLVGDEQFF. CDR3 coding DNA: TGTGCCAGCAGCCTGGTGGGGGATGAGCAGTTCTTC.

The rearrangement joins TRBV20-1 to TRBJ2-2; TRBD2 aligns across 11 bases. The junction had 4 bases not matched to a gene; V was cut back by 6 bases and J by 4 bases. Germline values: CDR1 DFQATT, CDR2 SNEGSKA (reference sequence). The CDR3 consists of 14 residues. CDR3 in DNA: TGCAGTGCCGTTAGCGGGAGGGCCACCGGGGAGCTGTTTTTT. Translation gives CSAVSGRATGELFF.

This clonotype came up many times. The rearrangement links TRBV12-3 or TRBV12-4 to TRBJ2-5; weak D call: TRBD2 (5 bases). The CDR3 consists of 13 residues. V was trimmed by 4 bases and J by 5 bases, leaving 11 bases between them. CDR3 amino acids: CASSYAPGETQYF. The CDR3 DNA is TGTGCCAGCAGTTACGCCCCGGGGGAGACCCAGTACTTC.

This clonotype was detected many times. The DNA of the CDR3 is TGTGCCAGCAGCTTGGTCCTTGGCAATGAGCAGTTCTTC. As protein: CASSLVLGNEQFF. The chain recombines TRBV5-6 with TRBJ2-1; D is undetermined. Germline loops: CDR1 SGHDT, CDR2 YYEEEE. The CDR3 sequence is 13 residues long. Between the trimmed V and J ends, which lost 0 bases and 6 bases, there was a span of 7 bases.

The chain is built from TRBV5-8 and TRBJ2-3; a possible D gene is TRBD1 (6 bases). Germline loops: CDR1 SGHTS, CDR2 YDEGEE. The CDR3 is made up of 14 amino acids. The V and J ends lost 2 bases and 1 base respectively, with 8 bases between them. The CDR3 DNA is TGTGCCAGCAGCTTCCGACAGGGCACAGATACGCAGTATTTT. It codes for CASSFRQGTDTQYF.

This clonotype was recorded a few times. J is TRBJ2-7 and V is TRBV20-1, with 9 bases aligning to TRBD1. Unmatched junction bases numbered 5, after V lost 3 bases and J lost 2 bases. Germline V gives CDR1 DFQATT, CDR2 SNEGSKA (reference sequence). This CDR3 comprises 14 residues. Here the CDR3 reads CSASPGQGPYEQYF. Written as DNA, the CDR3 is TGCAGTGCTAGTCCGGGACAGGGCCCCTACGAGCAGTACTTC.

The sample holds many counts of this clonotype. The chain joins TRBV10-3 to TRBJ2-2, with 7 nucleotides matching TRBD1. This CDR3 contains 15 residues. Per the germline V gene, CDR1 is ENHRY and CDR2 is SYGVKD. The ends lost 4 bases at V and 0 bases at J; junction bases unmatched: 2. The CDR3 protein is CAISGGTANTGELFF. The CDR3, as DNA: TGTGCCATCAGTGGGGGGACAGCGAACACCGGGGAGCTGTTTTTT.

In DNA, the CDR3 is TGTGCCAGCAGCTTACGAAAGACTAGCGGGGGCGGATACGAGCAGTACTTC. This translates into CASSLRKTSGGGYEQYF. The chain joins TRBV13 to TRBJ2-7, with TRBD2 identical over 12 bases. This CDR3 is 17 amino acids long. The V gene's germline CDR1 is PRHDT and CDR2 FYEKMQ (reference sequence). Unmatched junction bases numbered 9, after V lost 2 bases and J lost 4 bases.